A selection of T cell receptor beta chains follows, all from one sample in a study of OX40 agonist ivuxolimab in advanced cancers. Profiling relied on immunoSEQ multiplex PCR, and the TCRdb table lists in-frame clones only, not all of them. The sample lists roughly 62,000 clones; more than 85% were seen once. This material consisted of CD4+ or CD8+ T cells sorted from blood, taken in a trial of the OX40 agonist ivuxolimab. The receptors here all came from an adult with an advanced solid tumor such as melanoma, head and neck, liver or kidney cancer. Each CDR3 is given with its conserved first and last residue. The D gene is left open where the match is weak. Some rows have no size entry. The others give once, few or many, or a class for an expanded clone.

v_call	j_call	d_call	clone_size	cdr3_aa	cdr3_nt
TRBV21-1	TRBJ2-7	NA	NA	CARRDRRTYEQYF	TGTGCCCGGAGAGACAGGAGAACCTACGAGCAGTACTTC
TRBV30	TRBJ2-7	NA	NA	CAWSGAKGSAYEQYF	TGTGCCTGGAGTGGTGCAAAGGGGTCAGCCTACGAGCAGTACTTC
TRBV11-3	TRBJ2-7	NA	once	CASSLVVEQYF	TGTGCCAGCAGCTTAGTAGTTGAGCAGTACTTC
TRBV6-1	TRBJ1-5	NA	NA	CASSVRVVNQPQHF	TGTGCCAGCAGTGTACGAGTAGTAAATCAGCCCCAGCATTTT
TRBV29-1	TRBJ2-5	NA	once	CSVEGSGETQYF	TGCAGCGTTGAGGGGTCGGGGGAGACCCAGTACTTC
TRBV6-6	TRBJ2-1	TRBD2	NA	CASSLAGVEQFF	TGTGCCAGCAGTCTAGCGGGAGTTGAGCAGTTCTTC
TRBV7-9	TRBJ2-7	NA	NA	CASSLNGQRTYEQYF	TGTGCCAGCAGCTTAAATGGGCAGCGGACCTACGAGCAGTACTTC
TRBV7-8	TRBJ1-5	TRBD1	NA	CASSTWTGSNQPQHF	TGTGCCAGCAGCACCTGGACAGGGAGTAATCAGCCCCAGCATTTT
TRBV9	TRBJ2-2	NA	NA	CASSVGQGRVTGELFF	TGTGCCAGCAGCGTAGGACAGGGGAGGGTCACCGGGGAGCTGTTTTTT
TRBV27	TRBJ2-2	TRBD1	NA	CASSDRAGTGELFF	TGTGCCAGCTCTGACAGGGCTGGCACCGGGGAGCTGTTTTTT
TRBV7-9	TRBJ1-1	NA	NA	CASSSYMGNTEAFF	TGTGCCAGCAGCTCCTATATGGGGAACACTGAAGCTTTCTTT
TRBV18	TRBJ1-5	NA	NA	CASSLSRDGKQPQHF	TGTGCCAGCTCACTCTCCCGGGACGGTAAGCAGCCCCAGCATTTT
TRBV6-5	TRBJ2-5	NA	NA	CASSPTQGRGETQYF	TGTGCCAGCAGTCCAACACAGGGTCGGGGAGAGACCCAGTACTTC
TRBV7-9	TRBJ2-2	TRBD2	NA	CASSRGLAGGTGELFF	TGTGCCAGCAGCCGGGGACTAGCGGGAGGCACCGGGGAGCTGTTTTTT
TRBV5-1	TRBJ1-4	NA	NA	CASSWGEREKLFF	TGCGCCAGCTCTTGGGGGGAAAGAGAAAAACTGTTTTTT
TRBV5-6	TRBJ2-5	NA	NA	CASSLSAETQYF	TGTGCCAGCAGCTTGAGTGCTGAGACCCAGTACTTC
TRBV7-3	TRBJ2-7	NA	NA	CASSIPSNYEQYF	TGTGCCAGCAGCATCCCCTCCAACTACGAGCAGTACTTC
TRBV2	TRBJ2-7	TRBD1	NA	CASNGQGTYEQYF	TGTGCCAGCAACGGACAGGGAACCTACGAGCAGTACTTC
TRBV30	TRBJ2-5	NA	once	CAWSTGPETQYF	TGTGCCTGGAGTACCGGGCCAGAGACCCAGTACTTC
TRBV6-1	TRBJ2-3	TRBD2	NA	CASREAGLTDTQYF	TGTGCCAGCAGAGAAGCGGGGCTCACAGATACGCAGTATTTT
TRBV6-9	TRBJ2-7	NA	NA	CASGEQYF	TGTGCCAGCGGCGAGCAGTACTTC
TRBV6-5	TRBJ1-2	NA	NA	CASSYGLWPNYGYTF	TGTGCCAGCAGTTATGGTCTGTGGCCGAACTATGGCTACACCTTC
TRBV2	TRBJ2-2	NA	medium-sized	CASGASNTGELFF	TGTGCCAGCGGGGCTTCGAACACCGGGGAGCTGTTTTTT
TRBV11-3	TRBJ2-4	TRBD2	NA	CASSLVAGGAKNIQYF	TGTGCCAGCAGCTTAGTAGCGGGAGGAGCCAAAAACATTCAGTACTTC